Below, one TCR beta chain is given with its context. This specimen comes from a study of cytomegalovirus exposure and HLA in healthy donors. V shed 5 bases and J shed 3 bases, with 16 bases lying between them. Germline CDR1 MNHEY, CDR2 SMNVEV (reference sequence). CDR3 length equals 16 residues. Primers included in the PCR were 60 Vbeta and 13 Jbeta primers. Using immunoSEQ multiplex PCR, the repertoire was profiled, and TCRdb retains in-frame clones only, with some absent. Of under 200,000 clones detected, more than 65% appear once; the ten largest clones hold roughly 1.5%. The sample was PBMCs. The receptor's source is a male donor in good health and CMV-seronegative. J is TRBJ1-4 and V is TRBV27; tentatively, D is TRBD1 (6 bases). CDR3 sequence (DNA): TGTGCCAGCAGTCCACAGCGGGGGGCGTCTAATGAAAAACTGTTTTTT. It codes for CASSPQRGASNEKLFF.